This T cell receptor beta chain was profiled in a study of cytotoxic CD8 clonotypes in ibrutinib-treated CLL. Study-wide context: Around 10 relapsed/refractory, around 14 treatment-naive; around 18 IGHV unmutated. Samples yielded averages of 255,043 productive templates and fewer than 95,000 productive rearrangements. Study-level results: Clonality rose at ibrutinib response, held steady in sustained remission, and fell toward baseline at progression.

A remark on this clone: As yet, its antigen is unknown.

Investigators sought sequencing depths of between 1 in 200,000 and 1 in 1 million T cells. Generated by immunoSEQ multiplex PCR, the TCRdb table keeps only in-frame clones and is missing some. The sample contains tens of thousands of clones, around 53% of which appear only once. The CDR3 has 15 amino acids. Losses at the gene ends were 0 bases for V and 1 base for J; bases not matched to a gene: 1. CDR1 is SGHRS, CDR2 YFSETQ, per germline. The material sequenced was PBMCs, taken before ibrutinib treatment. This clonotype originated in a human donor with chronic lymphocytic leukemia. J is TRBJ2-5 and V is TRBV5-1; 9 nucleotides line up with TRBD2. This chain's CDR3 is CASSLDSGGQETQYF. The CDR3 DNA reads TGCGCCAGCAGCTTGGATAGCGGGGGCCAAGAGACCCAGTACTTC.